Detailed here is one T cell receptor (beta chain). Its antigen is not identified. This CDR3 spans 13 amino acids. Between the trimmed V and J ends, which lost 4 bases and 1 base, there was a span of 8 bases. The germline CDR1 and CDR2 sequences are SGDLS and YYNGEE. This sample's treatment: approximately nine-day PBMC culture with coronavirus spike peptide pools or control peptides (ViraFEST assay). Gathered ahead of the COVID-19 pandemic (2011-2018) were the CD4+ T cells of the unexposed donor. When more than nine days of culture had elapsed, CD4+ T cells were isolated by negative selection. This entry belongs to a study of vaccination and CD4 T cells after COVID-19. The Oncomine TCR Beta short-read assay sequenced DNA from cultured CD4+ T cells. Genomic DNA extraction was carried out from cultured CD4+ T cells. TCRdb re-analysed the PCR reads in MiXCR, keeping a single row per CDR3 protein. The data contain more than 6,000 distinct CDR3 sequences, approximately 35% of them seen just once; the ten biggest clones take up about 38%.

The source material was CD4+ T cells from blood, cultured in vitro. This sequence joins TRBV9 and TRBJ2-5, with no clear D. The TCR comes from a human donor in good health. The CDR3 is CASSPSLQETQYF. The CDR3 DNA reads TGTGCCAGCAGCCCTTCCCTCCAAGAGACCCAGTACTTC.